This T cell receptor (beta chain) was identified in a study of T cell changes during pregnancy in multiple sclerosis. Libraries were prepared by immunoSEQ multiplex PCR; TCRdb keeps only in-frame clonotypes and omits some of them. The sample holds more than 85,000 clones; over 85% are singletons and the top ten take more than 0.95%. The CDR3 is 13 amino acids. Trimming shortened V by 3 bases and J by 2 bases, and 7 bases separated the two germline ends. The V gene's germline CDR1 is LNHDA and CDR2 SQIVND (reference sequence). This TCR derives from a female donor with multiple sclerosis, enrolled in a pregnancy study. The sequencing used peripheral blood, collected in the second trimester of pregnancy. The rearrangement joins TRBV19 to TRBJ1-1, with a tentative D call TRBD1 (6 bases). CDR3 DNA sequence: TGTGCCAGTAGTATGGACAGTAACACTGAAGCTTTCTTT. Its translation is CASSMDSNTEAFF.